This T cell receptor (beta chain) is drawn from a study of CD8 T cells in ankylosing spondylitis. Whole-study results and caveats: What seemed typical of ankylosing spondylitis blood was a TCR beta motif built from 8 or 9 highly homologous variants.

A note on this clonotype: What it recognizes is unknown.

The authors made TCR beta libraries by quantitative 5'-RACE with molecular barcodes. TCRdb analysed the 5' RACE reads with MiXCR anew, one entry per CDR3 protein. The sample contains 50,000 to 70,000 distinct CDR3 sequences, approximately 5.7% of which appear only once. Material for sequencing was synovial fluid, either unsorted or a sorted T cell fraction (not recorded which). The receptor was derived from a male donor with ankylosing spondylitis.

The DNA for the CDR3 is TGTGCCAGTAGTATAGCAGATACGCAGTATTTT. Translating it yields CASSIADTQYF. The V and J genes are TRBV19 and TRBJ2-3; D is unclear. Germline lookup yields CDR1 LNHDA and CDR2 SQIVND (reference sequence). The CDR3 runs 11 residues. V lost 1 base, J lost 4 bases, and 0 bases lay in between.